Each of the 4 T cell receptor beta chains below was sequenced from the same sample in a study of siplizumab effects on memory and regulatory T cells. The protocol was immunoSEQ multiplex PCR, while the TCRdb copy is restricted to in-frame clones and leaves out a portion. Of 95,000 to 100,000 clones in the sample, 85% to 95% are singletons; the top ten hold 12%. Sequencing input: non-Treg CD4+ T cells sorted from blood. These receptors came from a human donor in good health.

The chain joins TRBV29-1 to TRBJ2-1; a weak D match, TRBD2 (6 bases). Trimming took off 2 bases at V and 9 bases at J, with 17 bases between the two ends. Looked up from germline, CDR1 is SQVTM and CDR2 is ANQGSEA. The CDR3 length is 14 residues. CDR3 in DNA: TGCAGCGTTGAAAAGCCGGGAGCCCTACTTGAGCAGTTCTTC. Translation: CSVEKPGALLEQFF.

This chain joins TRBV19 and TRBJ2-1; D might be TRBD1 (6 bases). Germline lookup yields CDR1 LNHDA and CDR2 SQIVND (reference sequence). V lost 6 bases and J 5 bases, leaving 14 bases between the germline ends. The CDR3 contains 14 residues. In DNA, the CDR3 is TGTGCCAGTAGGAGGGGGTCAACAGACAATGAGCAGTTCTTC. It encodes CASRRGSTDNEQFF.

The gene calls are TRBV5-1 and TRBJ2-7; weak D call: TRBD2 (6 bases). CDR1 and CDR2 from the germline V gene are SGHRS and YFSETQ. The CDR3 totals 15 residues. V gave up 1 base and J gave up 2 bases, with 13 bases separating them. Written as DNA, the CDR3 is TGCGCCAGCAGCTTGATGTGGGCTAGCGCCTACGAGCAGTACTTC. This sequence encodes CASSLMWASAYEQYF.

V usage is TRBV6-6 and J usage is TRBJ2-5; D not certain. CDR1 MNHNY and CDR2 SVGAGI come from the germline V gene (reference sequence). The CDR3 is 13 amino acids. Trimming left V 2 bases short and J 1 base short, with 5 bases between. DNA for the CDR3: TGTGCCAGCAGTTACCGCTCCCAAGAGACCCAGTACTTC. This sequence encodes CASSYRSQETQYF.